These 16 T cell receptor beta chains originate from one sample sequenced in a study of long-term antiretroviral therapy in people with HIV. Run at survey level, the immunoSEQ assay was version v3.0. Sequencing used immunoSEQ multiplex PCR; TCRdb keeps in-frame clones, though not all of them. The sample contains 20,000 to 25,000 clones, roughly 80% of which appear only once. Source: unsorted PBMCs, taken 0.3 years after starting antiretroviral therapy. These receptors came from a man aged 50 to 60 with HIV.

The rearrangement uses TRBV7-9 and TRBJ2-3; D is uncertain. Germline V CDR1 and CDR2: SEHNR, FQNEAQ (reference sequence). The CDR3 totals 14 residues. V was shortened by 4 bases and J by 3 bases, with 11 bases between the two germline ends. CDR3 amino acids: CASSSELATDTQYF. The CDR3 nucleotides read TGTGCCAGCAGCTCGGAACTCGCGACAGATACGCAGTATTTT.

About this clone: A read error may produce the germline difference seen at one junction end. J is TRBJ2-2 and V is TRBV7-7, with 9 bases identical to TRBD1. The CDR3 contains 18 residues. CDR1 and CDR2 from the germline V gene are SSHAT and FNYEAQ (reference sequence). CDR3 bases: TGTGCTAGCAGCCCACCGGAACACAGGGGGCTGGACACCGGGGAGCTGTTTTTT. Protein sequence: CASSPPEHRGLDTGELFF.

The chain is built from TRBV28 and TRBJ2-7; 8 bases align to TRBD2. There are 14 residues in the CDR3. With 8 bases clipped from V and 2 bases from J, the junction kept 8 bases outside the gene matches. CDR1 is MDHEN, CDR2 SYDVKM, per germline. The CDR3, as DNA: TGTGCCAGCTTTACGACTAGCGATACCTACGAGCAGTACTTC. Protein: CASFTTSDTYEQYF.

The genes are TRBV5-1 and TRBJ1-4, with D perhaps matching TRBD1 (5 bases). The CDR3 runs 14 residues. The V and J ends lost 3 bases and 5 bases respectively, with 11 bases between them. The germline gives CDR1 SGHRS, CDR2 YFSETQ. CDR3 nucleotides: TGCGCCAGCAGCTCAGACAGTACGAATGAAAAACTGTTTTTT. It is translated as CASSSDSTNEKLFF. The full variable domain, its missing parts supplied by reference TRBV5-1 and TRBJ1-4, is KAGVTQTPRYLIKTRGQQVTLSCSPISGHRSVSWYQQTPGQGLQFLFEYFSETQRNKGNFPGRFSGRQFSNSRSEMNVSTLELGDSALYLCASSSDSTNEKLFFGSGTQLSVL.

The chain employs TRBV18 and TRBJ2-1; D is ambiguous. In germline, CDR1 is KGHSH, CDR2 LQKENI. The CDR3 covers 15 residues. The V end was cut by 3 bases, the J end by 0 bases, with 9 bases between. The CDR3 sequence: CASSPGRSSYNEQFF. CDR3 nucleotides: TGTGCCAGCTCACCGGGCCGGAGCTCCTACAATGAGCAGTTCTTC.

This chain joins TRBV7-2 and TRBJ2-5; TRBD2 matches at 9 bases. The trim removed 2 bases at V and 1 base at J, leaving 5 bases unmatched. The germline V gene has CDR1 SGHTA and CDR2 FQGNSA. This CDR3 has 16 residues. The CDR3 is CASSLRPSGTQETQYF. As DNA, the CDR3 is TGTGCCAGCAGCTTACGCCCTAGCGGGACCCAAGAGACCCAGTACTTC.

V and J are TRBV6-6 and TRBJ2-6; no firm D call. The germline V and J ends were trimmed by 5 bases and 4 bases, with 12 bases remaining between them. The germline gives CDR1 MNHNY, CDR2 SVGAGI (reference sequence). The CDR3 loop spans 15 amino acids. CDR3 loop: CASSLSDGGANVLTF. The CDR3 DNA reads TGTGCCAGCAGTCTGTCCGATGGGGGGGCCAACGTCCTGACTTTC.

This clone appeared once. The chain has TRBV2 and TRBJ2-1; 10 positions match TRBD2. With 3 bases clipped from V and 8 bases from J, the junction kept 7 bases outside the gene matches. Germline-derived CDR1 and CDR2 are SNHLY and FYNNEI. This CDR3 is built from 15 residues. CDR3 sequence (DNA): TGTGCCAGCAGTGATTCAGCGGGAGGGCCGGATGAGCAGTTCTTC. As protein: CASSDSAGGPDEQFF.

This clone was found once. The chain recombines TRBV7-9 with TRBJ1-4; TRBD1 matches 12 bases. CDR3 length equals 17 residues. The trim removed 5 bases at V and 8 bases at J, leaving 12 bases unmatched. The V gene's germline CDR1 is SEHNR and CDR2 FQNEAQ (reference sequence). The CDR3 region has the DNA TGTGCCAGCAGCCACGGGACAGGGGGCGCCCCCGGGGAAAAACTGTTTTTT. Translation gives CASSHGTGGAPGEKLFF. The full variable domain, its missing parts supplied by reference TRBV7-9 and TRBJ1-4, is DTGVSQNPRHKITKRGQNVTFRCDPISEHNRLYWYRQTLGQGPEFLTYFQNEAQLEKSRLLSDRFSAERPKGSFSTLEIQRTEQGDSAMYLCASSHGTGGAPGEKLFFGSGTQLSVL.

This rearrangement joins TRBV6-1 to TRBJ2-4; D gene unclear. The CDR3 runs 12 residues. V was shortened by 4 bases and J by 0 bases, with 1 base between the two germline ends. Germline V gene lookup returns CDR1 MNHNS and CDR2 SASEGT. CDR3 DNA: TGTGCCAGCAGTGTAGCCAAAAACATTCAGTACTTC. Protein: CASSVAKNIQYF.

This clone was picked up a small number of times. J is TRBJ1-2 and V is TRBV7-2; 7 bases fit TRBD1. This CDR3 comprises 12 residues. V trimming: 5 bases; J trimming: 7 bases; junction bases outside the gene matches: 4. The germline CDR1 and CDR2 sequences are SGHTA and FQGNSA. As DNA, the CDR3 is TGTGCCAGCAGCAGGACAGGAAGTGGCTACACCTTC. This encodes CASSRTGSGYTF.

This rearrangement joins TRBV11-3 to TRBJ2-5, with 7 bases lining up with TRBD2. This CDR3 is built from 15 residues. The V and J ends lost 1 base and 5 bases, in that order; junction bases with no gene match: 7. The germline V gene has CDR1 SGHNT and CDR2 YENEEA. The chain's CDR3 is CASSLVAGLGETQYF. The CDR3 DNA sequence: TGTGCCAGCAGCTTAGTAGCGGGTCTTGGTGAGACCCAGTACTTC.

This chain connects TRBV7-6 to TRBJ2-3; 8 bases are shared with TRBD2. The J segment lost 3 bases and the V segment lost 2 bases, leaving 7 bases of the junction unmatched. Germline assignment: CDR1 SGHVS and CDR2 FNYEAQ. The CDR3 spans 16 residues. The DNA for the CDR3 is TGTGCCAGCAGCTTAATGAGCGGGAGCAGTACAGATACGCAGTATTTT. It is translated as CASSLMSGSSTDTQYF.

V is TRBV6-4 and J is TRBJ2-3, with 7 positions matching TRBD1. Germline loops: CDR1 MRHNA, CDR2 SNTAGT. The CDR3 loop spans 14 amino acids. V lost 6 bases and J lost 2; bases outside the gene matches: 5. CDR3 sequence: CASRSTGATDTQYF. CDR3 sequence (DNA): TGTGCCAGCAGGTCAACAGGGGCCACAGATACGCAGTATTTT.

V is TRBV14 and J is TRBJ2-7, with D perhaps TRBD1 (5 bases). V was pared by 2 bases and J by 3 bases, with 5 bases between. The CDR3 extends over 12 amino acids. Germline loops: CDR1 SGHDN, CDR2 FVKESK. In DNA, the CDR3 is TGTGCCAGCAGCCAAACAGGCTACGAGCAGTACTTC. This encodes CASSQTGYEQYF.

J is TRBJ2-2 and V is TRBV28; no definite D call. The CDR3 consists of 12 residues. The V end was cut by 2 bases, the J end by 7 bases, with 5 bases between. The germline gives CDR1 MDHEN, CDR2 SYDVKM. CDR3 amino acids: CASSLTGGELFF. DNA of the CDR3: TGTGCCAGCAGTTTAACGGGCGGGGAGCTGTTTTTT.